This is a list of T cell receptor beta chains from one sample in a study of blood T cells in healthy people across ages. TCRdb re-analysed the 5' RACE reads in MiXCR, keeping a single row per CDR3 protein. The sample lists around 820,000 distinct CDR3 sequences, roughly 25% occurring once. This same sample was also taken into another study, of T cells of mothers and their children.

The sequenced sample consisted of blood. The receptor source for this set is a boy aged 5-17 years in good health. Both conserved end residues are part of each CDR3. D genes are given only for firm matches. The size field is filled for only some rows; it gives once, few, many or a size class.

clone_size,j_call,d_call,v_call,cdr3_nt,cdr3_aa
once,TRBJ2-7,TRBD1,TRBV19,TGTGCCAGTTGCGACAGGGACTACGAGCAGTACTTC,CASCDRDYEQYF
few,TRBJ2-5,TRBD2,TRBV4-2,TGTGCCAGCACCCGGGGATTTCGGACTAGCGGGGCTGAAGAGACCCAGTACTTC,CASTRGFRTSGAEETQYF
few,TRBJ1-5,TRBD1,TRBV27,TGTGCCAGCAGTTACACCTGGACAGGGACCTCGATACGACCCCAGCATTTT,CASSYTWTGTSIRPQHF
-,TRBJ2-5,TRBD1,TRBV28,TGTGCCAGCAGTTTATCACCGGGACAGAAAGAGACCCAGTACTTC,CASSLSPGQKETQYF
few,TRBJ2-7,TRBD1,TRBV5-1,TGCGCCAGCAGCGGGGACAGCCTCTACGAGCAGTACTTC,CASSGDSLYEQYF
few,TRBJ1-5,TRBD1,TRBV28,TGTGCCAGCAGCGTAGGGACAGCAAATCAGCCCCAGCATTTT,CASSVGTANQPQHF
-,TRBJ1-5,-,TRBV20-1,TGCAGTGCTTTCGGCCTCCCCCATCAGCCCCAGCATTTT,CSAFGLPHQPQHF
many,TRBJ2-1,-,TRBV7-9,TGTGCCAGCATCGACAGGAGCTCCTACAATGAGCAGTTCTTC,CASIDRSSYNEQFF
-,TRBJ2-7,TRBD2,TRBV20-1,TGCAGTGCTAGCCTCGAGAGGGGACTAGCGGGAGAGGTGGAGCAGTACTTC,CSASLERGLAGEVEQYF
many,TRBJ2-7,TRBD1,TRBV14,TGTGCCAGCAGCACGACAGGGAGCTACGAGCAGTACTTC,CASSTTGSYEQYF
-,TRBJ2-7,-,TRBV7-2,TGTGCTAGCACCCCTCGGGCAGGGTCCTCCTACGAGCAGTACTTC,CASTPRAGSSYEQYF
few,TRBJ1-1,-,TRBV4-1,TGCGCCAGCAGCCAAGGGGAGGGATGGACTGAAGCTTTCTTT,CASSQGEGWTEAFF
few,TRBJ1-5,-,TRBV28,TGTGCCAGCAGTTTACGGTTTCAGCCCCAGCATTTT,CASSLRFQPQHF
many,TRBJ2-7,-,TRBV30,TGTGCCTGGAGTGTGGGGCTGCAGTCCTACGAGCAGTACTTC,CAWSVGLQSYEQYF
few,TRBJ1-2,-,TRBV12-3/TRBV12-4,TGTGCCAGCAGTTTTTTAGACTCGAGCAGCTATGGCTACACCTTC,CASSFLDSSSYGYTF
-,TRBJ2-2,-,TRBV29-1,TGCAGCGCGACTGAAGCGAACACCGGGGAGCTGTTTTTT,CSATEANTGELFF
few,TRBJ2-5,-,TRBV11-2,TGTGCCAGCAGCCGAGGGGCCCCCCAAGAGACCCAGTACTTC,CASSRGAPQETQYF
few,TRBJ2-7,-,TRBV28,TGTGCCAGCAGTTTTATGCGCGGGTCCTACGAGCAGTACTTC,CASSFMRGSYEQYF
once,TRBJ2-1,TRBD2,TRBV7-2,TGTGCCAGCAGCTTAGCTCTAGCGGGGGGGCTGGGAGCCTCCAATGAGCAGTTCTTC,CASSLALAGGLGASNEQFF
-,TRBJ2-1,TRBD2,TRBV4-2,TGTGCCAGCAGCCCCCTGGGAGGGAACTACAATGAGCAGTTCTTC,CASSPLGGNYNEQFF
-,TRBJ2-3,-,TRBV11-2,TGTGCCAGCAGGTTTACGGGGTCCGAGGGGGATACGCAGTATTTT,CASRFTGSEGDTQYF
few,TRBJ1-3,-,TRBV28,TGTGCCAGCAGTCCCCTCGAACGGGCGGACACCATATATTTT,CASSPLERADTIYF
once,TRBJ2-6,-,TRBV4-1,TGCGCCAGCAGCCAAATCGGGCCCTGGGGTGGGGCCAACGTCCTGACTTTC,CASSQIGPWGGANVLTF
-,TRBJ2-7,TRBD2,TRBV20-1,TGCAGTGCTAGAGGACTAGCGGTCTTAGAGCAGTACTTC,CSARGLAVLEQYF
-,TRBJ2-3,-,TRBV5-1,TGCGCCAGCAGATCGGGGGCCAGTACAGATACGCAGTATTTT,CASRSGASTDTQYF
few,TRBJ1-1,TRBD1,TRBV9,TGTGCCAGCAGTGCCACCGGGACAGTCACCACTGAAGCTTTCTTT,CASSATGTVTTEAFF
-,TRBJ1-1,-,TRBV11-2,TGTGCCAGCAGCTTAGAAGGGAAAGGCGCTGAAGCTTTCTTT,CASSLEGKGAEAFF
few,TRBJ2-7,-,TRBV13,TGTGCCAGCAGCCCCCCTCCCGGGACTGAGGCCTACGAGCAGTACTTC,CASSPPPGTEAYEQYF
-,TRBJ2-3,-,TRBV29-1,TGCAACGTAGAAGCTGGCACAGATACGCAGTATTTT,CNVEAGTDTQYF
many,TRBJ2-1,-,TRBV27,TGTGCCAGCAGTTTTGGGGACTACAATGAGCAGTTCTTC,CASSFGDYNEQFF
many,TRBJ2-5,TRBD1,TRBV7-2,TGTGCCAGCAGCGTACAGGGGGCGGGGGAAGAGACCCAGTACTTC,CASSVQGAGEETQYF